This TCR beta chain was captured in a study of monozygotic twins with cystic fibrosis. Looking at the study overall: Libraries were built from 3 to 3.5 micrograms of fragmented DNA using about 15 PCR cycles.

This table comes from immunoSEQ multiplex PCR, and its TCRdb copy is limited to in-frame clones, with some not included. The table has just over 35,000 clones, under 95% seen once. Germline-derived CDR1 and CDR2 are LGHNA and YSLEER. The CDR3 consists of 17 residues. The V segment lost 0 bases and the J segment 8 bases; nucleotides outside the gene matches: 11. This clone was observed a single time. The antigen is not known. Study-wide results and limits: Co-twins had the most similar V usage for 13 of 16 pairs, J for 8. Monozygotic CF twins shared more identical nucleotide clonotypes than unrelated patients. Median Simpson clonality of approximately 0.0088 suggested naive T cells predominated.

This TCR came from a boy younger than 10 with cystic fibrosis. V is TRBV4-3 and J is TRBJ2-2; TRBD2 matches 8 bases. Source material: blood. This chain's CDR3 is CASSQDPGLGGMGELFF. CDR3 bases: TGCGCCAGCAGCCAAGATCCGGGACTAGGAGGCATGGGGGAGCTGTTTTTT.